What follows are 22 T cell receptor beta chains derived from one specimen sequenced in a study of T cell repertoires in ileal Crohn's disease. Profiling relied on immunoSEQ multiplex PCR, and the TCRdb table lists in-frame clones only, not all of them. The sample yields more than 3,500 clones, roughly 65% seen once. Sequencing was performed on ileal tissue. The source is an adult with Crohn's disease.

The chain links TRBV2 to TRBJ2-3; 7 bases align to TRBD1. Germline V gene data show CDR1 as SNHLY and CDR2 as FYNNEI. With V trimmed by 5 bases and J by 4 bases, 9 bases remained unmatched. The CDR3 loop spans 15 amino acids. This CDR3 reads CASSLQEDRPDTQYF. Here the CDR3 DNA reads TGTGCCAGCAGTCTCCAAGAGGACAGGCCAGATACGCAGTATTTT.

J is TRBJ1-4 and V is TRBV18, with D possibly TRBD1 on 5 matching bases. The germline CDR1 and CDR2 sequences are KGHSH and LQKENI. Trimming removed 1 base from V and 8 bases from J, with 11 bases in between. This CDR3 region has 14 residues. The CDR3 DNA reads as TGTGCCAGCTCACCACAGGGGAAGGGGGAAAAACTGTTTTTT. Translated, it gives CASSPQGKGEKLFF.

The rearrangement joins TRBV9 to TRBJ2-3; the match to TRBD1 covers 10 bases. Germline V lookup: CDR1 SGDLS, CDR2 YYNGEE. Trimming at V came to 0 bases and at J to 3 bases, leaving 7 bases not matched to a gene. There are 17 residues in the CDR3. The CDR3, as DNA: TGTGCCAGCAGCGTAGTAGGGACAGGGGCAGGGACAGATACGCAGTATTTT. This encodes CASSVVGTGAGTDTQYF.

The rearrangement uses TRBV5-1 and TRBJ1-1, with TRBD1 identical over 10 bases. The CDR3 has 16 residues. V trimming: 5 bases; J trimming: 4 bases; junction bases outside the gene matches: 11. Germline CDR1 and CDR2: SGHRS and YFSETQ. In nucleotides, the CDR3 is TGCGCCAGCAGAACTGGACAGGGGGGAGAGGGCACTGAAGCTTTCTTT. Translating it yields CASRTGQGGEGTEAFF.

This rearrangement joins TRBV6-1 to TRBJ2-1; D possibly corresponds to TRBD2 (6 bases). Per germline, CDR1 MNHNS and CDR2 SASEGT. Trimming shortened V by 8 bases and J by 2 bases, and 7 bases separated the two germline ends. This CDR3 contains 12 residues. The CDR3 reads CASGGTYNEQFF. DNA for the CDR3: TGTGCCAGCGGGGGGACCTACAATGAGCAGTTCTTC.

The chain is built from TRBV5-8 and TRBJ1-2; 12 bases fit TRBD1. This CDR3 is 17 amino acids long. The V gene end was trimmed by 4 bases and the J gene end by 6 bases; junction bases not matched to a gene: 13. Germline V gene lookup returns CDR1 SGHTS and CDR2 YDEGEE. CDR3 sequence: CASSNPGQGALWDGYTF. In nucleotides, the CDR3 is TGTGCCAGCAGCAACCCGGGACAGGGGGCCCTTTGGGATGGCTACACCTTC.

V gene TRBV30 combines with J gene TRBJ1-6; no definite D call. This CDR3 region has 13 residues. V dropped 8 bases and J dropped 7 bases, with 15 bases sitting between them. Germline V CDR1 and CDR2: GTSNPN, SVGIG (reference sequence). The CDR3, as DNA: TGTGCCGCGAGTTCCGAGGAAAATTCACCCCTCCACTTT. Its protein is CAASSEENSPLHF.

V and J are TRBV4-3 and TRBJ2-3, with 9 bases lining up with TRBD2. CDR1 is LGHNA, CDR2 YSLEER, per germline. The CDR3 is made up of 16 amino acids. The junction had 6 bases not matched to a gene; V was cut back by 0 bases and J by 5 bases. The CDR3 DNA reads TGCGCCAGCAGCCAAGATGTGCGGGGGGGCTTAGATACGCAGTATTTT. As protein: CASSQDVRGGLDTQYF.

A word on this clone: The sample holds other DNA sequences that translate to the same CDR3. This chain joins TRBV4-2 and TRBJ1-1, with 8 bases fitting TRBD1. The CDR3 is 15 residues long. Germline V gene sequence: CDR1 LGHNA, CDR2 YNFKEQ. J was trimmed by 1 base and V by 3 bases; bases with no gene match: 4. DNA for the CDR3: TGTGCCAGCAGCCAGTACGGGACAGGGAACACTGAAGCTTTCTTT. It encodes CASSQYGTGNTEAFF.

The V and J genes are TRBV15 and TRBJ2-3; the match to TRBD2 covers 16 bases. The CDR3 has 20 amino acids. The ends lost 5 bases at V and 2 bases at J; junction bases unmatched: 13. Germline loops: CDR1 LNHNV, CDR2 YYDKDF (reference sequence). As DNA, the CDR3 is TGTGCCACCAGCCGGGGGACTAGCGGGGGGGCGGGTTATCCCACAGATACGCAGTATTTT. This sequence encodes CATSRGTSGGAGYPTDTQYF. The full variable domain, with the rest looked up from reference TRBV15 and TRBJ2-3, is DAMVIQNPRYQVTQFGKPVTLSCSQTLNHNVMYWYQQKSSQAPKLLFHYYDKDFNNEADTPDNFQSRRPNTSFCFLDIRSPGLGDTAMYLCATSRGTSGGAGYPTDTQYFGPGTRLTVL.

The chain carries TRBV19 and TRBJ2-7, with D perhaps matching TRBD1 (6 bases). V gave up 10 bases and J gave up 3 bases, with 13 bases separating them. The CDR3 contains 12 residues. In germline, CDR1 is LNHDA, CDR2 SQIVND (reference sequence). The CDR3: CATGQTYYEQYF. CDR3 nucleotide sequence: TGTGCCACCGGACAGACGTACTACGAGCAGTACTTC. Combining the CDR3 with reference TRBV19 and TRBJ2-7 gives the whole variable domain DGGITQSPKYLFRKEGQNVTLSCEQNLNHDAMYWYRQDPGQGLRLIYYSQIVNDFQKGDIAEGYSVSREKKESFPLTVTSAQKNPTAFYLCATGQTYYEQYFGPGTRLTVT.

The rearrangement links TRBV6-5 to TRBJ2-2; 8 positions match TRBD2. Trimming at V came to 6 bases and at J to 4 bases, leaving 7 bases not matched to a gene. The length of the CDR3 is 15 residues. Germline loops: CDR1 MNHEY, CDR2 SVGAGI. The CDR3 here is CASSRGGLGTGELFF. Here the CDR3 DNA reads TGTGCCAGCAGCCGCGGGGGGCTGGGCACCGGGGAGCTGTTTTTT.

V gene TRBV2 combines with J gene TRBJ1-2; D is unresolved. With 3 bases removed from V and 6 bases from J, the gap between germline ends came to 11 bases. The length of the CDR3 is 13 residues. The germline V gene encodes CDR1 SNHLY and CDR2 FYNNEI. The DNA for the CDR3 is TGTGCCAGCAGTGAGGACGGAGGGCATGGCTACACCTTC. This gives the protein CASSEDGGHGYTF.

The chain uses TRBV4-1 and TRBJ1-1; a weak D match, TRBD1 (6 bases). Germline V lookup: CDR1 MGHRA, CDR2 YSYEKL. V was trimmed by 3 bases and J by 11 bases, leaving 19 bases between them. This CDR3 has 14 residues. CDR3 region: CASSHQTGNPLAFF. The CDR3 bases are TGCGCCAGCAGCCACCAGACAGGAAACCCTTTGGCTTTCTTT.

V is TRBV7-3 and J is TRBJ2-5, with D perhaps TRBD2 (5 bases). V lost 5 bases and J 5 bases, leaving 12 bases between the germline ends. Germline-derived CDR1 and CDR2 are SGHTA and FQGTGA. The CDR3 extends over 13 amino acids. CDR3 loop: CASSPGEWETQYF. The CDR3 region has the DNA TGTGCCAGCAGCCCCGGGGAGTGGGAGACCCAGTACTTC.

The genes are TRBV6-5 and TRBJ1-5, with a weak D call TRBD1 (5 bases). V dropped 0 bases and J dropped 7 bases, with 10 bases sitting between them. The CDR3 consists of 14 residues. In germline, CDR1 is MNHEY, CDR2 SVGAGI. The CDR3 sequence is CASSYSSGDQPQHF. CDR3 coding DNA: TGTGCCAGCAGTTACTCTTCGGGGGACCAGCCCCAGCATTTT.

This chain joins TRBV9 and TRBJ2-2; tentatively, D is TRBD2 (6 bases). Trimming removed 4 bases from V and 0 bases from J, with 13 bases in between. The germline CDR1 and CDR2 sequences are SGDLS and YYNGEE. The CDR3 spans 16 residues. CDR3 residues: CASSLGAGANTGELFF. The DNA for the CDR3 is TGTGCCAGCAGCCTTGGAGCGGGCGCGAACACCGGGGAGCTGTTTTTT.

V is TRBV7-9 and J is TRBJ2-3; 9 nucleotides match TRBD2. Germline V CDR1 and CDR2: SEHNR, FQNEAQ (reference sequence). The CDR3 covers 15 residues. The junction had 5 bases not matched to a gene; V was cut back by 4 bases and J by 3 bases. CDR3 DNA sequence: TGTGCCAGCAGCTCCATAGCGGGGGAGACAGATACGCAGTATTTT. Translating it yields CASSSIAGETDTQYF. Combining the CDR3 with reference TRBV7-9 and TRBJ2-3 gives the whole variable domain DTGVSQNPRHKITKRGQNVTFRCDPISEHNRLYWYRQTLGQGPEFLTYFQNEAQLEKSRLLSDRFSAERPKGSFSTLEIQRTEQGDSAMYLCASSSIAGETDTQYFGPGTRLTVL.

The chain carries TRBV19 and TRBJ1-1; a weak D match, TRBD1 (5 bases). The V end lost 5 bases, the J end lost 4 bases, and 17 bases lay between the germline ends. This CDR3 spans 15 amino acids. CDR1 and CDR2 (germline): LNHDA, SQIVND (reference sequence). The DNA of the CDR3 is TGTGCCAGTAGTCCCCGAGGTCGGGGGGTCACTGAAGCTTTCTTT. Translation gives CASSPRGRGVTEAFF.

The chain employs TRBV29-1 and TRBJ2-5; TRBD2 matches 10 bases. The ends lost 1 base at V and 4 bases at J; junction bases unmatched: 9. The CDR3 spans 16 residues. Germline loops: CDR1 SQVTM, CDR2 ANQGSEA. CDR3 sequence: CSVEVGKRGGSETQYF. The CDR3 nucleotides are TGCAGCGTTGAAGTGGGCAAGCGGGGGGGCTCAGAGACCCAGTACTTC.

CDR3 amino acids: CASSLGGPPEAFF. The CDR3 nucleotides read TGTGCCAGCAGCTTAGGGGGGCCTCCTGAAGCTTTCTTT. The rearrangement joins TRBV7-2 to TRBJ1-1; D may be TRBD1 (6 bases). CDR1 is SGHTA, CDR2 FQGNSA, per germline. The CDR3 contains 13 residues. The V end lost 1 base, the J end lost 6 bases, and 9 bases lay between the germline ends.

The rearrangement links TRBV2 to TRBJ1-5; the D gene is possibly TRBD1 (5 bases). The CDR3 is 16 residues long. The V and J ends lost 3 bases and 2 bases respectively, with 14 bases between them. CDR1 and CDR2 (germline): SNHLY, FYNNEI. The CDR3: CASSEGQGVGNQPQHF. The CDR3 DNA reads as TGTGCCAGCAGTGAGGGCCAGGGCGTGGGCAATCAGCCCCAGCATTTT.